The TCR beta chain described here comes from a study of T cells in Graves' hyperthyroidism and ophthalmopathy. On the study more broadly: Staff took peripheral blood when the initial diagnosis was made, before any treatment began.

An absence of ophthalmopathy progression within 18 months meant stable Graves' hyperthyroidism. The study based diagnoses on clinical symptoms, serum thyroxine and TRAb, thyroid ultrasound and orbital computed tomography. Amplification of TCR beta CDR3 regions used RNA as the template. Initially, a first-round RT-PCR of the TCR CDR3 employed the HTBI primer set. Each CDR3 protein gets one entry after TCRdb re-called the multiplex PCR reads with MiXCR. The sample consists of about 400,000 distinct CDR3 sequences, around 25% of them appearing once. The ends lost 4 bases at V and 3 bases at J; junction bases unmatched: 9. The V gene's germline CDR1 is LGHDT and CDR2 YNNKEL (reference sequence). This CDR3 is 15 amino acids long.

The chain couples TRBV3-1 to TRBJ2-7; 7 nucleotides agree with TRBD2. Sequencing was performed on blood. The receptor was derived from a man aged 50 to 59 with Graves' hyperthyroidism. The CDR3 sequence: CASSPGGGRVYEQYF. The DNA for the CDR3 is TGTGCCAGCAGCCCTGGTGGTGGGAGGGTCTACGAGCAGTACTTC.